The clone carrying this TCR beta chain showed up just once. Method: immunoSEQ multiplex PCR; TCRdb's copy keeps in-frame clones and lacks some. The repertoire holds about 160,000 clones, roughly 89% seen once, with around 10% in the top ten. This specimen belongs to a study of blood T cell repertoires in COVID-19. There are 14 residues in the CDR3. Trimming took off 4 bases at V and 6 bases at J, with 16 bases between the two ends. The V gene's germline CDR1 is SEHNR and CDR2 FQNEAQ (reference sequence). Material: peripheral blood. This chain joins TRBV7-9 and TRBJ2-7; no firm D call. The TCR sequence derives from a woman between 70 and 85 years old with COVID-19, enrolled during active disease. The CDR3 DNA reads as TGTGCCAGCAGCTCCTTTGCCACAAATTCCGAGCAGTACTTC. Its protein product is CASSSFATNSEQYF.